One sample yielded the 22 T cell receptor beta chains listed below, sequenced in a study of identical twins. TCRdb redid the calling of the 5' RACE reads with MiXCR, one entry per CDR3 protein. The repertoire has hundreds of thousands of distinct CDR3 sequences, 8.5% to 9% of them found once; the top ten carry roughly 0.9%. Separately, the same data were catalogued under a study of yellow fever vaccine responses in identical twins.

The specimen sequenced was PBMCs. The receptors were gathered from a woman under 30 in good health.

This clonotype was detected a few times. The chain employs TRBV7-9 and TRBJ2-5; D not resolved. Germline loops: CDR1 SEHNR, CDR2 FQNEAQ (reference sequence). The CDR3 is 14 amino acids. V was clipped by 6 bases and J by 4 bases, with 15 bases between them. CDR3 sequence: CASSMMKAPETQYF. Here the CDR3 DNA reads TGTGCCAGCAGTATGATGAAAGCTCCAGAGACCCAGTACTTC.

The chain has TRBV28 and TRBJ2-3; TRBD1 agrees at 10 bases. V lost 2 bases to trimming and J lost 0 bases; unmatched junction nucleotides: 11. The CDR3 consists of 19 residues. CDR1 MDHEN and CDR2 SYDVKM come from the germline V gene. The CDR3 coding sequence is TGTGCCAGCAGTTTAGGGGGTTGGGGGACAGGGGCCAGCACAGATACGCAGTATTTT. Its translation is CASSLGGWGTGASTDTQYF.

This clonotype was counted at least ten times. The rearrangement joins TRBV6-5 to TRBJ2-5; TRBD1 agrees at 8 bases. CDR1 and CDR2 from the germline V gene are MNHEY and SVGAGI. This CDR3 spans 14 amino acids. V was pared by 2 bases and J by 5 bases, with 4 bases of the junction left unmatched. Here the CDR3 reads CASSYQGAKETQYF. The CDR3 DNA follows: TGTGCCAGCAGTTACCAGGGGGCTAAGGAGACCCAGTACTTC.

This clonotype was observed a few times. CDR3 sequence reads: CASSFSGTVIEQYF. In DNA form, the CDR3 reads TGTGCCAGCAGTTTCTCCGGGACAGTTATCGAGCAGTACTTC. The gene calls are TRBV12-3 or TRBV12-4 and TRBJ2-7; 7 positions agree with TRBD1. V shed 3 bases and J 6 bases; nucleotides not matched to a gene: 8. The CDR3 has 14 amino acids.

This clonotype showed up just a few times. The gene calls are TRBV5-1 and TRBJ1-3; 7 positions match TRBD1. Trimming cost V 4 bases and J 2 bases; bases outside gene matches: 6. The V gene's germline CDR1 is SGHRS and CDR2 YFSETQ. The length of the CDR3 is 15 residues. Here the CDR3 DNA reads TGCGCCAGCAGCAGTGATACAGGGGCTGGAAACACCATATATTTT. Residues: CASSSDTGAGNTIYF.

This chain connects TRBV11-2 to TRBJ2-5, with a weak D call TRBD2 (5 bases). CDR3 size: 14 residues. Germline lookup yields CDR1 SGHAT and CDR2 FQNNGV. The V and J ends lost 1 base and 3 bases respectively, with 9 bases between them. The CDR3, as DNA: TGTGCCAGCAGCTTAGGGACTGCCGAAGAGACCCAGTACTTC. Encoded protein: CASSLGTAEETQYF.

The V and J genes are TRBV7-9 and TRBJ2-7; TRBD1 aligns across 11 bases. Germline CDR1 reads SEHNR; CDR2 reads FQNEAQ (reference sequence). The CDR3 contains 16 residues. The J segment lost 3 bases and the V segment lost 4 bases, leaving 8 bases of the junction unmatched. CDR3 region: CASSYRGTGGFYEQYF. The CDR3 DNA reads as TGTGCCAGCAGCTATCGCGGGACAGGGGGTTTCTACGAGCAGTACTTC.

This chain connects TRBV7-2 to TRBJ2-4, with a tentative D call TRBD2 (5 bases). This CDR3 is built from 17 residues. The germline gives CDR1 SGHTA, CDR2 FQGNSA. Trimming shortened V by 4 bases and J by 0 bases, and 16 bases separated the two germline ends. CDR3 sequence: CASSSPGGLGAKNIQYF. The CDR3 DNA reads TGTGCCAGCAGCTCCCCGGGCGGACTTGGAGCCAAAAACATTCAGTACTTC.

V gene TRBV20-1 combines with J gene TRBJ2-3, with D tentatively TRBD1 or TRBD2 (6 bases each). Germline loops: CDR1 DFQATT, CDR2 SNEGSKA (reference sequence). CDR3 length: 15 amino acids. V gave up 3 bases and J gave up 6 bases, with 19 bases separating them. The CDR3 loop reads CSARWTGASGDTQYF. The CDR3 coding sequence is TGCAGTGCTAGGTGGACGGGGGCCTCGGGTGATACGCAGTATTTT.

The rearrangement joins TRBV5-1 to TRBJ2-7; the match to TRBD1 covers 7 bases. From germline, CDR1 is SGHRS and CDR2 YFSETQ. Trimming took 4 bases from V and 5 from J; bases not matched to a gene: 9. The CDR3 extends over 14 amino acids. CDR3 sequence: CASSGGQMGHEQYF. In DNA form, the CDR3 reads TGCGCCAGCAGCGGGGGACAGATGGGGCACGAGCAGTACTTC.

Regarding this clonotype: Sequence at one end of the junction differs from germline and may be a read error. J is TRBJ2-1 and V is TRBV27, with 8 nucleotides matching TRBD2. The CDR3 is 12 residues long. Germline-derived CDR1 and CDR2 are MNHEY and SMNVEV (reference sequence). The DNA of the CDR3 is TGTGCCAGCAGTTTATCTGGGACTAGTTTTCTCTTC. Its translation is CASSLSGTSFLF.

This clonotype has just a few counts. The CDR3 loop is CASSQVGTYNEQFF. Here the CDR3 DNA reads TGTGCCAGCAGCCAAGTGGGGACGTACAATGAGCAGTTCTTC. This chain uses TRBV14 with TRBJ2-1; D assignment may be TRBD1 or TRBD2 (5 bases each). In germline, CDR1 is SGHDN, CDR2 FVKESK. This CDR3 contains 14 residues. Trimming removed 1 base at V and 4 bases at J, with 8 bases between.

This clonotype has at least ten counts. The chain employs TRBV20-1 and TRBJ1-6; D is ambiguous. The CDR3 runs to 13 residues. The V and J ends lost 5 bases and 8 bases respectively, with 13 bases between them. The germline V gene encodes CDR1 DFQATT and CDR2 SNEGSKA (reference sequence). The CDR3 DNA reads TGCAGTGCTGCCCTTCAGGAGGATTCACCCCTCCACTTT. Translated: CSAALQEDSPLHF.

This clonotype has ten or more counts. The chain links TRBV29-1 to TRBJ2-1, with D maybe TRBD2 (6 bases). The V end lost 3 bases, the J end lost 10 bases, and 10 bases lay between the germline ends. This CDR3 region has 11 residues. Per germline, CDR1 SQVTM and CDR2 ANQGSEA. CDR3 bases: TGCAGCGTTGACATGCGGGGAGAGCAGTTCTTC. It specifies CSVDMRGEQFF.

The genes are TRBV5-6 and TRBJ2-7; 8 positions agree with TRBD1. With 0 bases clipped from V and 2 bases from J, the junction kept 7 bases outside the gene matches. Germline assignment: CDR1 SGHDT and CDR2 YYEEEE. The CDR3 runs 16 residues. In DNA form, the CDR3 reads TGTGCCAGCAGCTTGGCCACTGCAGGGGGCACCTACGAGCAGTACTTC. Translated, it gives CASSLATAGGTYEQYF.

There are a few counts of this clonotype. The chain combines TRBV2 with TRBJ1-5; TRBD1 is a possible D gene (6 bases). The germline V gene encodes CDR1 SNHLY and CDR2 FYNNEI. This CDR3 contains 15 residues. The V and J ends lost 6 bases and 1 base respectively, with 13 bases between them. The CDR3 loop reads CASRPTGTSNQPQHF. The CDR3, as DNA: TGTGCCAGCAGGCCCACAGGGACGAGCAATCAGCCCCAGCATTTT.

CDR3 in amino acids: CAISESRQGPFENTGELFF. The CDR3 coding sequence is TGTGCCATCAGTGAGTCGAGACAGGGCCCGTTTGAAAACACCGGGGAGCTGTTTTTT. The chain has TRBV10-3 and TRBJ2-2, with 7 bases that match TRBD1. The trim removed 0 bases at V and 2 bases at J, leaving 12 bases unmatched. Looked up from germline, CDR1 is ENHRY and CDR2 is SYGVKD. The length of the CDR3 is 19 residues.

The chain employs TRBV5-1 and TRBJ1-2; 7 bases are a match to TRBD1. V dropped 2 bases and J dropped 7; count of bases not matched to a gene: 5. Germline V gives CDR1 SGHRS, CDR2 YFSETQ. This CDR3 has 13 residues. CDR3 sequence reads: CASSLGGGSGYTF. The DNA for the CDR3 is TGCGCCAGCAGCTTAGGAGGGGGCAGTGGCTACACCTTC.

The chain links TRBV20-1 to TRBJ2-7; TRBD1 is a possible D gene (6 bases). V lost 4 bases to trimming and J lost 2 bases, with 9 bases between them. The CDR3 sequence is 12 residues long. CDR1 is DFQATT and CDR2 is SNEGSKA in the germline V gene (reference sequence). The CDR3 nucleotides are TGCAGTGCTATCGACAGGACCTACGAGCAGTACTTC. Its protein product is CSAIDRTYEQYF.

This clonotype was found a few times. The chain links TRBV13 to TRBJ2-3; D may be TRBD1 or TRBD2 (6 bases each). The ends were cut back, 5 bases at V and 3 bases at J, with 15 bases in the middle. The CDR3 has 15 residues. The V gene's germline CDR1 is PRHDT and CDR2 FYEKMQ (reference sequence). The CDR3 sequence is CASSRRGTLTDTQYF. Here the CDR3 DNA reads TGTGCCAGCAGCCGAAGGGGGACTCTTACAGATACGCAGTATTTT. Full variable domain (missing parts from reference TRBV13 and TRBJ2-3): AAGVIQSPRHLIKEKRETATLKCYPIPRHDTVYWYQQGPGQDPQFLISFYEKMQSDKGSIPDRFSAQQFSDYHSELNMSSLELGDSALYFCASSRRGTLTDTQYFGPGTRLTVL.

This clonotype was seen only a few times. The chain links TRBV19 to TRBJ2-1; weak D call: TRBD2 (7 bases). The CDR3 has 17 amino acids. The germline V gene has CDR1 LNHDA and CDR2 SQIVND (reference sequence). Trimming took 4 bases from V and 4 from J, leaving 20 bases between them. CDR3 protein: CASSSDGRGAGYNEQFF. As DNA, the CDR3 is TGTGCCAGTAGTAGTGATGGTCGGGGGGCGGGTTACAATGAGCAGTTCTTC.

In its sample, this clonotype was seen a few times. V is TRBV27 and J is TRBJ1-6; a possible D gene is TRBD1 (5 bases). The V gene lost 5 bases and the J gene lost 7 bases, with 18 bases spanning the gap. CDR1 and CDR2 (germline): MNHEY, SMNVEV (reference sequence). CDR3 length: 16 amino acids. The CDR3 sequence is CASSTSDRDRNSPLHF. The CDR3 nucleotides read TGTGCCAGCAGTACTTCAGATAGGGACCGAAATTCACCCCTCCACTTT.